A selection of T cell receptor beta chains follows, all from one sample in a study of T-cell reconstitution after alpha-beta-depleted transplantation in children. TCRdb fed the PCR reads into MiXCR, producing one record per CDR3 protein. The repertoire has some 340,000 distinct CDR3 sequences, around a tenth of them found once; the top ten carry around 2.4%. Material: PBMCs from the stem cell graft donor, obtained from the stem cell graft. These TCRs come from a human donor who donated a stem cell graft to a child with acute lymphoblastic leukemia. Each CDR3 is given with its conserved first and last residue. D genes are given only for firm matches. Size tells how often a clone was seen (once, few, many) or the class of an expanded clone, and some rows leave it out.

J gene: TRBJ2-3; V gene: TRBV4-1; clone size: many; D gene: TRBD2; CDR3 DNA: TGCGCCAGCAGCCAAAATGGGGCTAGCGGGAGTCAAGATACGCAGTATTTT; CDR3 protein: CASSQNGASGSQDTQYF
J gene: TRBJ2-1; V gene: TRBV11-2; clone size: many; D gene: TRBD1; CDR3 DNA: TGTGCCAGCAGCGCGGGACGGTCCAGGGGGCGAGAACGTGAGCAGTTCTTC; CDR3 protein: CASSAGRSRGREREQFF
J gene: TRBJ2-7; V gene: TRBV7-9; clone size: few; D gene: -; CDR3 DNA: TGTGCCAGCAGCTTAGCGCGGGGCGCTAGCTCCTACGAGCAGTACTTC; CDR3 protein: CASSLARGASSYEQYF
J gene: TRBJ1-1; V gene: TRBV5-1; clone size: few; D gene: -; CDR3 DNA: TGCGCCAGCAGCTTGGTAGGACTTGGGGAGGGAACTGAAGCTTTCTTT; CDR3 protein: CASSLVGLGEGTEAFF
J gene: TRBJ1-1; V gene: TRBV20-1; clone size: many; D gene: TRBD1; CDR3 DNA: TGCAGTGCTAGGGACCCGACAGGGTTGAACACTGAAGCTTTCTTT; CDR3 protein: CSARDPTGLNTEAFF
J gene: TRBJ2-3; V gene: TRBV7-3; clone size: -; D gene: TRBD1; CDR3 DNA: TGTGCCAGCAGCTCGGGACAGGGGCCAGATACGCAGTATTTT; CDR3 protein: CASSSGQGPDTQYF
J gene: TRBJ2-3; V gene: TRBV25-1; clone size: few; D gene: TRBD1; CDR3 DNA: TGTGCCAGCAGAAGACAGGGGGGCACAGATACGCAGTATTTT; CDR3 protein: CASRRQGGTDTQYF
J gene: TRBJ2-7; V gene: TRBV27; clone size: -; D gene: TRBD1; CDR3 DNA: TGTGCCAGCAGTCCGGGACAGGGAGTCTTCTACGAGCATTACTTC; CDR3 protein: CASSPGQGVFYEHYF
J gene: TRBJ1-5; V gene: TRBV7-2; clone size: -; D gene: -; CDR3 DNA: TGTGCCAGCAGCTTAGCCCATGTCTATAGCAATCAGCCCCAGCATTTT; CDR3 protein: CASSLAHVYSNQPQHF
J gene: TRBJ2-7; V gene: TRBV5-1; clone size: few; D gene: TRBD1; CDR3 DNA: TGCGCCAGCAGCTTGGCCTCGACAGGGGCGGCATCCTACGAGCAGTACTTC; CDR3 protein: CASSLASTGAASYEQYF
J gene: TRBJ2-1; V gene: TRBV18; clone size: few; D gene: TRBD2; CDR3 DNA: TGTGCCAGCTCACCATCTAGCGGGGGCATCTACAATGAGCAGTTCTTC; CDR3 protein: CASSPSSGGIYNEQFF
J gene: TRBJ2-1; V gene: TRBV5-4; clone size: few; D gene: -; CDR3 DNA: TGTGCCAGCAGCCTTGACCCAGGGGCTGGGTACAATGAGCAGTTCTTC; CDR3 protein: CASSLDPGAGYNEQFF
J gene: TRBJ2-2; V gene: TRBV7-9; clone size: few; D gene: -; CDR3 DNA: TGTGCCAGCAGCCGGCGTCCAGGGGAGCTGTTTTTT; CDR3 protein: CASSRRPGELFF
J gene: TRBJ2-3; V gene: TRBV4-1; clone size: many; D gene: -; CDR3 DNA: TGCGCCAGCAGCCACCTGCCGGGACTCGATACGCAGTATTTT; CDR3 protein: CASSHLPGLDTQYF
J gene: TRBJ2-1; V gene: TRBV19; clone size: few; D gene: -; CDR3 DNA: TGTGCCAGTAGTATGCTGGGGGAGCAGTTCTTC; CDR3 protein: CASSMLGEQFF
J gene: TRBJ2-7; V gene: TRBV5-1; clone size: -; D gene: TRBD1; CDR3 DNA: TGCGCCAGCACCGATAGACAGGGGGATGAGTACTTC; CDR3 protein: CASTDRQGDEYF
J gene: TRBJ2-1; V gene: TRBV3-1; clone size: few; D gene: TRBD2; CDR3 DNA: TGTGCCAGCAGCCAGACTAGCGATGAGCAGTTCTTC; CDR3 protein: CASSQTSDEQFF
J gene: TRBJ2-7; V gene: TRBV7-9; clone size: -; D gene: TRBD2; CDR3 DNA: TGTGCCAGCAGCCCGGCCGCGGGAGGGCAAAGCTACGAGCAGTACTTC; CDR3 protein: CASSPAAGGQSYEQYF
J gene: TRBJ2-7; V gene: TRBV3-1; clone size: few; D gene: -; CDR3 DNA: TGTGCCAGCAGTCGCCCGGGACTCTCCTACGAGCAGTACTTC; CDR3 protein: CASSRPGLSYEQYF
J gene: TRBJ2-3; V gene: TRBV12-3/TRBV12-4; clone size: many; D gene: TRBD1; CDR3 DNA: TGTGCCAGCAGTTCCAGGGGGCATGGGAGCACAGATACGCAGTATTTT; CDR3 protein: CASSSRGHGSTDTQYF
J gene: TRBJ2-2; V gene: TRBV7-6; clone size: few; D gene: -; CDR3 DNA: TGTGCCAGCAGCCCTAAATTCGGGGAGCTGTTTTTT; CDR3 protein: CASSPKFGELFF
J gene: TRBJ2-3; V gene: TRBV7-9; clone size: -; D gene: TRBD2; CDR3 DNA: TGTGCCAGCAGCTTCCCCGGGACTAGCAGCACAGATACGCAGTATTTT; CDR3 protein: CASSFPGTSSTDTQYF
J gene: TRBJ2-1; V gene: TRBV7-8; clone size: many; D gene: TRBD2; CDR3 DNA: TGTGCCAGCAGCCTCCTAGCGGGAGGAGGTTACAATGAGCAGTTCTTC; CDR3 protein: CASSLLAGGGYNEQFF
J gene: TRBJ1-1; V gene: TRBV20-1; clone size: -; D gene: TRBD1; CDR3 DNA: TGCAGTGCTAGGGGGACAGGGAGTCTGAGGACGAACACTGAAGCTTTCTTT; CDR3 protein: CSARGTGSLRTNTEAFF
J gene: TRBJ2-1; V gene: TRBV4-2; clone size: few; D gene: -; CDR3 DNA: TGTGCCAGCAGCCAAGAAGGGCTAGCCAACTGGGCGGGCTCCTACAATGAGCAGTTCTTC; CDR3 protein: CASSQEGLANWAGSYNEQFF
J gene: TRBJ1-1; V gene: TRBV5-1; clone size: -; D gene: -; CDR3 DNA: TGCGCCAGCAGCTATCACAGGGCCACAAACACTGAAGCTTTCTTT; CDR3 protein: CASSYHRATNTEAFF
J gene: TRBJ2-7; V gene: TRBV7-2; clone size: few; D gene: -; CDR3 DNA: TGTGCCAGCAGCCCGGGGACGGCCGGGGTTGGGCAGTACTTC; CDR3 protein: CASSPGTAGVGQYF
J gene: TRBJ1-3; V gene: TRBV7-9; clone size: once; D gene: -; CDR3 DNA: TGTTCCAGCAGCTTAGGACCTTACCAGACAAACACCATATATTTT; CDR3 protein: CSSSLGPYQTNTIYF
J gene: TRBJ2-1; V gene: TRBV28; clone size: few; D gene: -; CDR3 DNA: TGTGCCAGCAGAACCCCACGGCGGCTTGAGCAGTTCTTC; CDR3 protein: CASRTPRRLEQFF
J gene: TRBJ2-7; V gene: TRBV20-1; clone size: -; D gene: -; CDR3 DNA: TGCAGTGCTAGAGGGGGTCGGCTGTCCCCTAGCTACGAGCAGTACTTC; CDR3 protein: CSARGGRLSPSYEQYF
J gene: TRBJ1-1; V gene: TRBV11-2; clone size: many; D gene: -; CDR3 DNA: TGCGCCAGCAGCTTACGGGGGAACACTGAAGCTTTCTTT; CDR3 protein: CASSLRGNTEAFF
J gene: TRBJ1-5; V gene: TRBV7-9; clone size: many; D gene: -; CDR3 DNA: TGTGCCAGCAGCTTACCAGGTTACAATCAGCCCCAGCATTTT; CDR3 protein: CASSLPGYNQPQHF
J gene: TRBJ2-7; V gene: TRBV9; clone size: many; D gene: -; CDR3 DNA: TGTGCCAGCAGCGTAGGCCAGGGTGTCTCGGACGAGCAGTACTTC; CDR3 protein: CASSVGQGVSDEQYF
J gene: TRBJ1-6; V gene: TRBV7-3; clone size: many; D gene: -; CDR3 DNA: TGTGCCAGCAGCTTAATGGGGGAATATAATTCACCCCTCCACTTT; CDR3 protein: CASSLMGEYNSPLHF